This passage covers 5 T cell receptor beta chains from one sample sequenced in a study of T cell repertoires in cytomegalovirus infection (dated by TCRdb to between 2018 and 2020). No antigens are known for them. Sample treatment or condition, as interpreted from the label and publication: in vitro stimulation with specific CMV peptide epitopes to enrich CMV-specific T cells. TCRdb shows the sequencer as Illumina HiSeq 1500. Starting from the raw public reads, TCRdb applied fastp trimming at Q25, assembled clones with MiXCR and retained in-frame beta chains. Duplicate CDR3 protein sequences are folded into a single record with the most common DNA and genes. This sample holds around 770,000 distinct CDR3 sequences; under 35% were observed only once. Of the sample, around 13% is held by the ten largest clones. This material consisted of cultured CD8+ T cells from PBMCs, taken from culture after CMV antigen stimulation. The receptor set was obtained from a human donor in good health (CMV status not recorded). Some clones in this sample may be carry-over from other donors' samples.

This clonotype showed up just a few times. DNA for the CDR3: TGTGCCAGCAGTGAATATTTCCCAGGGCGGAGAACCCAGCATTCCCCATTAGGCGGCTACACCTTC. Translation: CASSEYFPGRRTQHSPLGGYTF. V and J are TRBV25-1 and TRBJ1-2; D might be TRBD1 (5 bases). Germline CDR1 is MGHDK and CDR2 is SYGVNS. CDR3 length equals 22 residues. The V and J ends lost 0 bases and 8 bases respectively, with 37 bases between them.

CDR3 bases: TGTGCCAGCACCACGGGGGCATCAGATACGCAGTATTTT. The encoded protein is CASTTGASDTQYF. The rearrangement uses TRBV6-5 and TRBJ2-3; D may match TRBD1 or TRBD2 (6 bases each). V was pared by 7 bases and J by 4 bases, with 12 bases between. CDR1 and CDR2 (germline): MNHEY, SVGAGI. The CDR3 has 13 residues.

This clonotype was counted between two and nine times. This sequence joins TRBV27 and TRBJ2-7; perhaps TRBD2 as D (6 bases). The germline gives CDR1 MNHEY, CDR2 SMNVEV (reference sequence). The CDR3 length is 15 residues. The V gene lost 1 base and the J gene lost 2 bases, with 12 bases spanning the gap. The CDR3 reads CASSLYFTGAYEQYF. The CDR3 coding sequence is TGTGCCAGCAGTTTATATTTTACGGGGGCCTACGAGCAGTACTTC.

This sequence joins TRBV6-1 and TRBJ1-1; D unclear. The CDR3 totals 10 residues. Trimming took off 7 bases at V and 12 bases at J, with 12 bases between the two ends. CDR1 is MNHNS, CDR2 SASEGT, per germline. The CDR3, as DNA: TGTGCCAGCAACCGCCTCCCCACTTTCTTT. Translated, it gives CASNRLPTFF.

In its sample, this clonotype was seen a few times. The rearrangement joins TRBV6-1 to TRBJ1-5, with D perhaps TRBD1 (6 bases). Per the germline V gene, CDR1 is MNHNS and CDR2 is SASEGT. V lost 3 bases and J lost 9, with 12 bases in between. The CDR3 runs 13 residues. Here the CDR3 DNA reads TGTGCCAGCAGTGAGGCAGGGGTGAGGCCCCAGCATTTT. It translates to CASSEAGVRPQHF.